A selection of T cell receptor beta chains follows, all from one sample in a study of cytomegalovirus exposure and HLA in healthy donors. TCRdb's copy holds only in-frame clones and misses some; the assay was immunoSEQ multiplex PCR. The sample holds over 120,000 clones, roughly 70% seen once. Material for sequencing was PBMCs. Receptors were obtained from an older woman in good health and CMV-seropositive. The CDR3 runs from the conserved cysteine through the conserved F or W. The D gene is left open where the match is weak. Some rows have no size entry. The others give once, few or many, or a class for an expanded clone.

clone_size j_call d_call v_call cdr3_aa cdr3_nt
NA TRBJ2-7 NA TRBV29-1 CSVTQMGRGIHEQYF TGCAGCGTTACTCAAATGGGAAGGGGTATCCACGAGCAGTACTTC
NA TRBJ2-7 NA TRBV4-1 CASSRQVGAEEQYF TGCGCCAGCAGCCGTCAGGTTGGGGCAGAGGAGCAGTACTTC
NA TRBJ2-7 NA TRBV10-3 CAITDSYEQYF TGTGCCATCACCGACTCCTACGAGCAGTACTTC
few TRBJ2-3 TRBD2 TRBV5-6 CASSLGPGRDTQYF TGTGCCAGCAGCTTGGGACCCGGGAGGGATACGCAGTATTTT
NA TRBJ2-1 TRBD1 TRBV9 CASSTGQGLDNEQFF TGTGCCAGCAGCACGGGACAGGGATTGGACAATGAGCAGTTCTTC
NA TRBJ1-1 TRBD1 TRBV2 CASSVGDREVNTEAFF TGTGCCAGCAGTGTGGGGGACAGGGAGGTGAACACTGAAGCTTTCTTT
NA TRBJ2-5 NA TRBV7-3 CASSFSGPETQYF TGTGCCAGCAGCTTTAGCGGCCCAGAGACCCAGTACTTC
once TRBJ1-4 TRBD1 TRBV4-1 CASSQVGAGGEKLFF TGCGCCAGCAGCCAAGTAGGAGCAGGGGGTGAAAAACTGTTTTTT
few TRBJ1-1 TRBD1 TRBV28 CASTRTGALNTEAFF TGTGCCAGCACCCGGACAGGGGCCCTTAACACTGAAGCTTTCTTT
NA TRBJ1-2 TRBD1 TRBV30 CAWSVEEDRGPWGYTF TGTGCCTGGAGTGTGGAAGAGGACAGGGGTCCTTGGGGCTACACCTTC
NA TRBJ2-7 TRBD2 TRBV19 CASSTSGGPFYEQYF TGTGCCAGTAGTACCTCGGGGGGGCCTTTCTACGAGCAGTACTTC
NA TRBJ1-1 TRBD1 TRBV7-3 CASRVRDRGLPDTEAFF TGTGCCAGCAGAGTCAGGGACAGGGGATTGCCGGACACTGAAGCTTTCTTT
NA TRBJ1-2 TRBD1 TRBV5-8 CASSTGQGRDYGYTF TGTGCCAGCAGCACGGGACAGGGAAGGGACTATGGCTACACCTTC
NA TRBJ2-5 TRBD1 TRBV5-8 CASSLAGQGQETQYF TGTGCCAGCAGCTTGGCCGGGCAGGGACAGGAGACCCAGTACTTC
NA TRBJ2-2 NA TRBV4-1 CASSQGEVTGELFF TGCGCCAGCAGCCAAGGGGAGGTCACCGGGGAGCTGTTTTTT
NA TRBJ2-3 NA TRBV6-5 CASNSGGLSTDTQYF TGTGCCAGCAATTCGGGGGGCCTCAGCACAGATACGCAGTATTTT
NA TRBJ2-3 NA TRBV5-1 CASSRSGQASTDTQYF TGCGCCAGCAGCCGTAGCGGCCAAGCTAGCACAGATACGCAGTATTTT
NA TRBJ1-5 NA TRBV7-9 CASSFGGGGNQPQHF TGTGCCAGCAGCTTTGGTGGGGGCGGGAATCAGCCCCAGCATTTT
NA TRBJ2-1 TRBD2 TRBV4-2 CASSQDNGGRYNEQFF TGTGCCAGCAGCCAAGATAACGGGGGGAGGTACAATGAGCAGTTCTTC
NA TRBJ2-5 NA TRBV10-3 CAISKNNQETQYF TGTGCCATCAGTAAAAACAACCAAGAGACCCAGTACTTC
NA TRBJ1-2 NA TRBV29-1 CSVVEGLGYTF TGCAGCGTTGTAGAGGGCCTTGGCTACACCTTC
few TRBJ2-5 TRBD2 TRBV7-8 CASSTGVLSGRAFGETQYF TGTGCCAGCAGCACTGGGGTACTGAGCGGGAGGGCCTTTGGGGAGACCCAGTACTTC
NA TRBJ1-4 NA TRBV6-1 CASRAQSPQNEKLFF TGTGCCAGCAGGGCCCAGTCCCCTCAAAATGAAAAACTGTTTTTT
NA TRBJ2-7 NA TRBV28 CASSWGRASYEQYF TGTGCCAGCAGTTGGGGCAGGGCATCCTACGAGCAGTACTTC
NA TRBJ2-3 TRBD1 TRBV28 CASSMTGSTDTQYF TGTGCCAGCAGCATGACAGGGAGCACAGATACGCAGTATTTT
NA TRBJ2-7 TRBD2 TRBV27 CASSYRTSGSYEQYF TGTGCCAGCAGTTATCGGACTAGCGGGAGCTACGAGCAGTACTTC
NA TRBJ2-3 NA TRBV7-3 CASSPNTDTQYF TGTGCCAGCAGCCCAAATACAGATACGCAGTATTTT
NA TRBJ2-5 NA TRBV7-6 CASSHTGLNAGDETQYF TGTGCCAGCAGCCATACGGGACTAAATGCAGGGGATGAGACCCAGTACTTC
NA TRBJ2-3 NA TRBV5-1 CASSLDSLEADTQYF TGCGCCAGCAGCTTGGATAGCCTGGAGGCAGATACGCAGTATTTT
NA TRBJ2-4 TRBD2 TRBV9 CASSPREGEIAKNIQYF TGTGCCAGCAGCCCCCGGGAGGGAGAAATAGCCAAAAACATTCAGTACTTC
NA TRBJ2-6 NA TRBV28 CASKGQQGANVLTF TGTGCCAGCAAAGGTCAACAGGGGGCCAACGTCCTGACTTTC
NA TRBJ1-4 NA TRBV7-9 CASSFEGVRRTNEKLFF TGTGCCAGCAGCTTCGAGGGAGTCAGGAGAACTAATGAAAAACTGTTTTTT
NA TRBJ2-3 TRBD2 TRBV10-1 CASSGLAGSDTQYF TGCGCCAGTTCGGGACTAGCGGGATCGGATACGCAGTATTTT
few TRBJ2-3 NA TRBV28 CASTNRDTQYF TGTGCCAGCACCAACCGGGATACGCAGTATTTT
few TRBJ2-1 NA TRBV7-9 CASSLVDSTLNEQFF TGTGCCAGCAGCTTAGTGGACAGTACACTCAATGAGCAGTTCTTC
NA TRBJ1-5 NA TRBV2 CASTPGLSVPQHF TGTGCCAGCACTCCGGGACTGTCCGTGCCCCAGCATTTT